These 27 T cell receptor beta chains originate from one sample sequenced in a study of Ad26.COV2.S vaccination and SARS-CoV-2 variants. Clones were sequenced by immunoSEQ multiplex PCR, and TCRdb holds only the in-frame ones, with some missing. The sample records some 190,000 clones, approximately 88% being singletons. Sample: peripheral blood, taken after recovery from COVID-19. Receptors were obtained from a human donor who had recovered from COVID-19.

This chain uses TRBV2 with TRBJ2-7; 11 bases are shared with TRBD2. This CDR3 is built from 15 residues. The germline V gene encodes CDR1 SNHLY and CDR2 FYNNEI. The ends lost 8 bases at V and 6 bases at J; junction bases unmatched: 12. Here the CDR3 DNA reads TGTGCCAGCCTTCCCGGGGCTAGCGGGGGGCCCGAGCAGTACTTC. As protein: CASLPGASGGPEQYF.

This chain joins TRBV4-2 and TRBJ1-2, with TRBD1 identical over 7 bases. V gave up 0 bases and J gave up 2 bases; unmatched junction bases: 6. Germline V gene data show CDR1 as LGHNA and CDR2 as YNFKEQ. The CDR3 extends over 16 amino acids. CDR3 bases: TGTGCCAGCAGCCAAGATAGGGGGACAGACAACTATGGCTACACCTTC. It yields the protein CASSQDRGTDNYGYTF.

The CDR3 DNA is TGTGCCAGCAGCTTAGCCGTATTGAACAATGAGCAGTTCTTC. This codes for CASSLAVLNNEQFF. V and J are TRBV13 and TRBJ2-1; D ambiguous. The CDR3 extends over 14 amino acids. Germline V gene sequence: CDR1 PRHDT, CDR2 FYEKMQ (reference sequence). The V end was cut by 1 base, the J end by 5 bases, with 9 bases between.

The V gene is TRBV28, the J gene TRBJ2-3; 10 bases line up with TRBD1. The CDR3 length is 17 residues. After removal of 5 bases from V and 6 bases from J, the junction contained 14 bases not matched to a gene. In germline, CDR1 is MDHEN, CDR2 SYDVKM. CDR3 DNA: TGTGCCAGCAGTCTCCCTTTGGGGGACAGGGGTTTTGATACGCAGTATTTT. It translates to CASSLPLGDRGFDTQYF.

V and J are TRBV7-8 and TRBJ2-3; TRBD2 agrees at 7 bases. The V gene end was trimmed by 1 base and the J gene end by 7 bases; junction bases not matched to a gene: 8. From germline, CDR1 is SGHVS and CDR2 FQNEAQ. The CDR3 spans 15 residues. The CDR3 region is CASSLEGGGSYTQYF. In DNA form, the CDR3 reads TGTGCCAGCAGCTTAGAGGGCGGGGGATCATATACGCAGTATTTT.

The chain links TRBV5-4 to TRBJ2-5, with D tentatively TRBD1 (5 bases). V dropped 6 bases and J dropped 3 bases, with 12 bases sitting between them. Germline V gene sequence: CDR1 SGHNT, CDR2 YYREEE (reference sequence). The CDR3 has 13 amino acids. The CDR3, as DNA: TGTGCCAGCAAGATGGGGCTAGAAGAGACCCAGTACTTC. This gives the protein CASKMGLEETQYF.

The chain recombines TRBV7-3 with TRBJ1-3, with TRBD1 matching 8 bases. V trimming: 5 bases; J trimming: 8 bases; junction bases outside the gene matches: 8. Germline values: CDR1 SGHTA, CDR2 FQGTGA. There are 14 residues in the CDR3. In DNA, the CDR3 is TGTGCCAGCAGCCCGACAGGGGCCGGAGACACCATATATTTT. It codes for CASSPTGAGDTIYF. Full variable domain (remainder filled in from reference TRBV7-3 and TRBJ1-3): GAGVSQTPSNKVTEKGKYVELRCDPISGHTALYWYRQSLGQGPEFLIYFQGTGAADDSGLPNDRFFAVRPEGSVSTLKIQRTERGDSAVYLCASSPTGAGDTIYFGEGSWLTVV.

Worth noting for this clone: Other DNA sequences of this sample code for an identical CDR3. This chain connects TRBV3-1 (or the pseudogene TRBV3-2) to TRBJ2-1; maybe TRBD2 (5 bases). The CDR3 sequence is 15 residues long. Trimming shortened V by 1 base and J by 2 bases, and 9 bases separated the two germline ends. The germline CDR1 and CDR2 sequences are LGHDT and YNNKEL (reference sequence). CDR3 protein: CASSQGGGPYNEQFF. The CDR3 DNA reads TGTGCCAGCAGCCAAGGAGGAGGCCCCTACAATGAGCAGTTCTTC.

Concerning this clone itself: Distinct nucleotide sequences in the sample also encode this CDR3. The gene calls are TRBV7-3 and TRBJ2-7; possibly TRBD1 for D (8 bases). V lost 5 bases and J lost 7, with 21 bases in between. The CDR3 extends over 15 amino acids. Germline V gene lookup returns CDR1 SGHTA and CDR2 FQGTGA. The chain's CDR3 is CASSPTGGAGGEQYF. The CDR3, as DNA: TGTGCCAGCAGCCCCACAGGGGGGGCCGGGGGGGAGCAGTACTTC.

The chain joins TRBV29-1 to TRBJ1-4; 7 nucleotides line up with TRBD1. The CDR3 runs to 13 residues. The ends lost 4 bases at V and 5 bases at J; junction bases unmatched: 4. CDR1 and CDR2 (germline): SQVTM, ANQGSEA. The CDR3 coding sequence is TGCAGCGTTGGGTACAGGGGCAATGAAAAACTGTTTTTT. Translation: CSVGYRGNEKLFF.

DNA for the CDR3: TGCGCCAGCATCCCTTCCGGGACTAGAAGGAGGGAACTCTACGAGCAGTACTTC. Amino acids: CASIPSGTRRRELYEQYF. This chain uses TRBV23-1 with TRBJ2-7, with TRBD2 matching 8 bases. TRBV23-1 is an ORF, and what it does is uncertain. V was pared by 7 bases and J by 3 bases, with 20 bases of the junction left unmatched. The CDR3 has 18 amino acids.

The V gene is TRBV6-1, the J gene TRBJ2-7, with TRBD2 identical over 11 bases. The ends lost 2 bases at V and 5 bases at J; junction bases unmatched: 5. The CDR3 has 15 residues. CDR1 and CDR2 from the germline V gene are MNHNS and SASEGT. The CDR3 DNA reads TGTGCCAGCAGTGAAATGACTAGCGGGATTCACGAGCAGTACTTC. The encoded protein is CASSEMTSGIHEQYF.

The genes are TRBV15 and TRBJ1-3; no clear D gene. The CDR3 runs 15 residues. Germline V gene lookup returns CDR1 LNHNV and CDR2 YYDKDF (reference sequence). V was trimmed by 5 bases and J by 0 bases, leaving 11 bases between them. The CDR3: CATSQKKSSGNTIYF. The DNA of the CDR3 is TGTGCCACCAGCCAAAAAAAAAGCTCTGGAAACACCATATATTTT.

The genes are TRBV7-9 and TRBJ2-7; 9 bases line up with TRBD1. Germline assignment: CDR1 SEHNR and CDR2 FQNEAQ (reference sequence). The CDR3 is 16 residues long. The V gene end was trimmed by 5 bases and the J gene end by 3 bases; junction bases not matched to a gene: 11. CDR3 sequence reads: CASSRTGEGLRYEQYF. CDR3 in DNA: TGTGCCAGCAGCAGGACAGGGGAGGGATTGCGCTACGAGCAGTACTTC.

The gene calls are TRBV10-3 and TRBJ2-7; 8 bases line up with TRBD1. The trim removed 7 bases at V and 5 bases at J, leaving 7 bases unmatched. CDR3 length equals 13 residues. The germline CDR1 and CDR2 sequences are ENHRY and SYGVKD. In nucleotides, the CDR3 is TGTGCCATCAACCCGGACAGGGACAACGAGCAGTACTTC. Amino acids: CAINPDRDNEQYF.

J is TRBJ1-1 and V is TRBV9; D gene unclear. Germline V CDR1 and CDR2: SGDLS, YYNGEE. CDR3 length equals 15 residues. The germline V and J ends were trimmed by 0 bases and 1 base, with 10 bases remaining between them. Here the CDR3 reads CASSVAALRNTEAFF. For the CDR3, the DNA is TGTGCCAGCAGCGTAGCAGCGCTCCGGAACACTGAAGCTTTCTTT. The full variable domain, its missing parts supplied by reference TRBV9 and TRBJ1-1, is DSGVTQTPKHLITATGQRVTLRCSPRSGDLSVYWYQQSLDQGLQFLIQYYNGEERAKGNILERFSAQQFPDLHSELNLSSLELGDSALYFCASSVAALRNTEAFFGQGTRLTVV.

The chain employs TRBV12-3 or TRBV12-4 and TRBJ1-2, with TRBD1 matching over 9 bases. The CDR3 is 13 residues long. Trimming cost V 6 bases and J 7 bases; bases outside gene matches: 6. The CDR3 loop is CASSEQGAGGYTF. CDR3 nucleotides: TGTGCCAGCAGCGAACAGGGGGCCGGTGGCTACACCTTC.

This chain links TRBV20-1 with TRBJ2-7; unclear D gene. The length of the CDR3 is 10 residues. Germline lookup yields CDR1 DFQATT and CDR2 SNEGSKA (reference sequence). The V end was cut by 3 bases, the J end by 6 bases, with 6 bases between. CDR3 loop: CSARIGEQYF. The DNA of the CDR3 is TGCAGTGCTAGGATTGGCGAGCAGTACTTC.

The chain couples TRBV14 to TRBJ1-6, with D possibly TRBD1 on 6 matching bases. V lost 5 bases and J 7 bases, leaving 9 bases between the germline ends. CDR1 and CDR2 from the germline V gene are SGHDN and FVKESK. The CDR3 runs to 13 residues. CDR3 region: CASSFTGNSPLHF. CDR3 nucleotide sequence: TGTGCCAGCAGCTTTACAGGGAATTCACCCCTCCACTTT.

The chain employs TRBV27 and TRBJ2-1, with 8 bases fitting TRBD2. Germline V lookup: CDR1 MNHEY, CDR2 SMNVEV (reference sequence). V trimming: 0 bases; J trimming: 5 bases; junction bases outside the gene matches: 15. This CDR3 comprises 19 residues. The CDR3, as DNA: TGTGCCAGCAGTTTATCGGGTAGAGTCAACGGGAGGGCCGACAATGAGCAGTTCTTC. Protein product: CASSLSGRVNGRADNEQFF.

The rearrangement uses TRBV7-8 and TRBJ2-1, with 9 bases matching TRBD2. This CDR3 comprises 15 residues. V lost 1 base and J lost 7; bases outside the gene matches: 5. CDR1 and CDR2 from the germline V gene are SGHVS and FQNEAQ. The CDR3 loop reads CASSLEIAGVNEQFF. The CDR3 DNA reads as TGTGCCAGCAGCTTAGAAATAGCGGGGGTGAATGAGCAGTTCTTC.

The rearrangement joins TRBV2 to TRBJ1-5; D possibly corresponds to TRBD1 (6 bases). Germline values: CDR1 SNHLY, CDR2 FYNNEI. V lost 5 bases to trimming and J lost 5 bases, with 19 bases between them. The CDR3 extends over 16 amino acids. The DNA for the CDR3 is TGTGCCAGCAGTTTTTACGGGGGCCTGGGAGATCAGCCCCAGCATTTT. Residues: CASSFYGGLGDQPQHF.

The table lists this clone with a count of one. The chain has TRBV24-1 and TRBJ2-1; maybe TRBD1 (5 bases). Germline lookup yields CDR1 KGHDR and CDR2 SFDVKD. V was clipped by 1 base and J by 10 bases, with 10 bases between them. This CDR3 is built from 13 residues. CDR3 protein: CATSDFDSREQFF. Here the CDR3 DNA reads TGTGCCACCAGTGATTTCGACAGCCGGGAGCAGTTCTTC.

The chain is built from TRBV3-1 (or the pseudogene TRBV3-2) and TRBJ2-3; 7 nucleotides agree with TRBD2. This CDR3 comprises 14 residues. Germline V gene data show CDR1 as LGHDT and CDR2 as YNNKEL (reference sequence). Trimming took 5 bases from V and 2 from J; bases not matched to a gene: 4. CDR3 sequence reads: CASSKGLITDTQYF. Here the CDR3 DNA reads TGTGCCAGCAGCAAGGGACTAATCACAGATACGCAGTATTTT.

This chain uses TRBV29-1 with TRBJ2-1; a weak D match, TRBD1 (6 bases). This CDR3 spans 13 amino acids. CDR1 and CDR2 from the germline V gene are SQVTM and ANQGSEA. The V end was cut by 8 bases, the J end by 5 bases, with 16 bases between. In DNA, the CDR3 is TGCAGCTCTCAAGGGGGAACCAACAATGAGCAGTTCTTC. Encoded protein: CSSQGGTNNEQFF.

The chain is built from TRBV2 and TRBJ2-3; 12 bases are shared with TRBD2. V lost 7 bases and J lost 0; bases outside the gene matches: 5. Germline CDR1 SNHLY, CDR2 FYNNEI. CDR3 length: 16 residues. CDR3 region: CASTGLAGRSTDTQYF. CDR3 DNA sequence: TGTGCCAGCACCGGACTAGCGGGGAGAAGCACAGATACGCAGTATTTT.

V gene TRBV5-1 combines with J gene TRBJ1-6, with D uncertain. Germline V CDR1 and CDR2: SGHRS, YFSETQ. The CDR3 runs 15 residues. V was clipped by 5 bases and J by 1 base, with 10 bases between them. CDR3 residues: CASSFSASYNSPLHF. The CDR3 nucleotides read TGCGCCAGCAGTTTTAGTGCGTCCTATAATTCACCCCTCCACTTT.